These T cell receptor beta chains were read from a single sample in a study of lung T cells in sarcoidosis with Löfgren's syndrome. TCRdb passed the reads through MiXCR, listing each CDR3 protein once. The sample has 2,200 or so distinct CDR3 sequences; more than 15% are singletons. Specimen: CD4+ T cells from bronchoalveolar lavage. The receptors derive from a human donor with sarcoidosis (Löfgren's syndrome or another form), or a control subject (not recorded which). Each CDR3 is given with its conserved first and last residue. Fields, in order: D gene, V gene, clone size, J gene, CDR3 protein, CDR3 DNA. D genes are given only for firm matches. Not all rows give a size; the values are once, few, many and, for expanded clones, a class.

d_gene: TRBD1; v_gene: TRBV7-2; abundance: large; j_gene: TRBJ2-5; CDR3aa: CASVRTGEETQYF; CDR3nt: TGTGCCAGCGTCAGGACAGGAGAAGAGACCCAGTACTTC
d_gene: NA; v_gene: TRBV27; abundance: medium-sized; j_gene: TRBJ1-5; CDR3aa: CASRSNAPGDQPQHF; CDR3nt: TGTGCCAGCAGATCTAACGCTCCAGGGGATCAGCCCCAGCATTTT
d_gene: TRBD2; v_gene: TRBV12-3/TRBV12-4; abundance: NA; j_gene: TRBJ2-1; CDR3aa: CASNFGQGGYKQFF; CDR3nt: TGTGCCAGCAATTTCGGGCAGGGAGGGTATAAGCAGTTCTTC
d_gene: NA; v_gene: TRBV6-2/TRBV6-3; abundance: large; j_gene: TRBJ2-3; CDR3aa: CASRPTTDTQYF; CDR3nt: TGTGCCAGCAGACCCACCACAGATACGCAGTATTTT
d_gene: TRBD2; v_gene: TRBV27; abundance: medium-sized; j_gene: TRBJ2-7; CDR3aa: CASSLALAGDNYEQYF; CDR3nt: TGTGCCAGCAGTTTAGCGCTAGCGGGAGACAACTACGAGCAGTACTTC
d_gene: TRBD1; v_gene: TRBV4-2; abundance: medium-sized; j_gene: TRBJ1-1; CDR3aa: CASSQAPQTGWHTEAFF; CDR3nt: TGTGCCAGCAGCCAAGCCCCCCAGACAGGGTGGCACACTGAAGCTTTCTTT
d_gene: NA; v_gene: TRBV7-9; abundance: medium-sized; j_gene: TRBJ2-6; CDR3aa: CASSPVRTGANVLTF; CDR3nt: TGTGCCAGCAGCCCGGTCCGAACCGGGGCCAACGTCCTGACTTTC
d_gene: TRBD1; v_gene: TRBV12-3/TRBV12-4; abundance: medium-sized; j_gene: TRBJ1-5; CDR3aa: CASSFDRGQPQHF; CDR3nt: TGTGCCAGCAGTTTTGACAGGGGACAGCCCCAGCATTTT
d_gene: TRBD2; v_gene: TRBV5-4; abundance: medium-sized; j_gene: TRBJ2-7; CDR3aa: CASSGSGSAPGEQYF; CDR3nt: TGTGCCAGCAGCGGCAGCGGGAGCGCCCCGGGCGAGCAGTACTTC
d_gene: NA; v_gene: TRBV4-2; abundance: large; j_gene: TRBJ1-2; CDR3aa: CASSQDRRVSYGYTF; CDR3nt: TGTGCCAGCAGCCAAGATAGGAGGGTCTCCTATGGCTACACCTTC
d_gene: NA; v_gene: TRBV3-1; abundance: medium-sized; j_gene: TRBJ2-7; CDR3aa: CASSPSAYSYEQYF; CDR3nt: TGTGCCAGCAGCCCTAGCGCCTACTCCTACGAGCAGTACTTC
d_gene: NA; v_gene: TRBV15; abundance: medium-sized; j_gene: TRBJ2-6; CDR3aa: CATSRKQSSGANVLTF; CDR3nt: TGTGCCACCAGCAGAAAACAGAGTTCTGGGGCCAACGTCCTGACTTTC
d_gene: NA; v_gene: TRBV7-2; abundance: medium-sized; j_gene: TRBJ2-3; CDR3aa: CASSLWVASTDTQYF; CDR3nt: TGTGCCAGCAGCTTATGGGTAGCGTCCACAGATACGCAGTATTTT
d_gene: NA; v_gene: TRBV7-2; abundance: medium-sized; j_gene: TRBJ2-2; CDR3aa: CASTLLRGSTGELFF; CDR3nt: TGTGCCAGCACCCTCTTGCGGGGATCCACCGGGGAGCTGTTTTTT
d_gene: NA; v_gene: TRBV20-1; abundance: large; j_gene: TRBJ2-7; CDR3aa: CSAREGFVGTSYEQYF; CDR3nt: TGCAGTGCTAGAGAGGGTTTTGTAGGGACCTCCTACGAGCAGTACTTC
d_gene: NA; v_gene: TRBV7-2; abundance: NA; j_gene: TRBJ2-7; CDR3aa: CASIGAGREQYF; CDR3nt: TGTGCCAGCATCGGGGCAGGACGGGAGCAGTACTTC
d_gene: NA; v_gene: TRBV2; abundance: medium-sized; j_gene: TRBJ1-1; CDR3aa: CASSGSGGRTEAFF; CDR3nt: TGTGCCAGCAGTGGAAGCGGAGGCCGGACTGAAGCTTTCTTT
d_gene: NA; v_gene: TRBV6-2/TRBV6-3; abundance: large; j_gene: TRBJ1-6; CDR3aa: CASGSTDSPLHF; CDR3nt: TGTGCCAGCGGGAGTACAGATTCACCCCTCCACTTT
d_gene: NA; v_gene: TRBV6-2/TRBV6-3; abundance: large; j_gene: TRBJ1-4; CDR3aa: CASSLRTGNEKLFF; CDR3nt: TGTGCCAGCAGCCTACGGACGGGGAATGAAAAACTGTTTTTT
d_gene: NA; v_gene: TRBV2; abundance: medium-sized; j_gene: TRBJ2-1; CDR3aa: CASSVVVRGNEQFF; CDR3nt: TGTGCCAGCAGTGTGGTAGTTAGAGGCAATGAGCAGTTCTTC
d_gene: NA; v_gene: TRBV12-3/TRBV12-4; abundance: medium-sized; j_gene: TRBJ2-1; CDR3aa: CASSPVSGFYNEQFF; CDR3nt: TGTGCCAGCAGTCCGGTTTCGGGGTTCTACAATGAGCAGTTCTTC
d_gene: NA; v_gene: TRBV5-4; abundance: medium-sized; j_gene: TRBJ1-1; CDR3aa: CASSLDMVNTEAFF; CDR3nt: TGTGCCAGCAGCTTGGATATGGTGAACACTGAAGCTTTCTTT
d_gene: NA; v_gene: TRBV4-1; abundance: many; j_gene: TRBJ2-5; CDR3aa: CASSQASQGETQYF; CDR3nt: TGCGCCAGCAGCCAAGCATCTCAGGGGGAGACCCAGTACTTC
d_gene: NA; v_gene: TRBV7-9; abundance: once; j_gene: TRBJ1-4; CDR3aa: CASSPLRATNEKLFF; CDR3nt: TGTGCCAGCAGCCCACTCCGGGCAACTAATGAAAAACTATTTTTT
d_gene: NA; v_gene: TRBV28; abundance: large; j_gene: TRBJ2-5; CDR3aa: CASSFQVKETQYF; CDR3nt: TGTGCCAGCAGTTTCCAAGTTAAAGAGACCCAGTACTTC
d_gene: NA; v_gene: TRBV10-2; abundance: medium-sized; j_gene: TRBJ1-1; CDR3aa: CASRRDTEAFF; CDR3nt: TGCGCCAGCAGGAGGGACACTGAAGCTTTCTTT
d_gene: NA; v_gene: TRBV28; abundance: large; j_gene: TRBJ2-3; CDR3aa: CASGSLGADTQYF; CDR3nt: TGTGCCAGCGGGTCGCTGGGTGCAGATACGCAGTATTTT
d_gene: TRBD2; v_gene: TRBV4-3; abundance: medium-sized; j_gene: TRBJ2-3; CDR3aa: CASSQDGPSGGPKHRTDTQYF; CDR3nt: TGCGCCAGCAGCCAAGATGGGCCTAGCGGGGGTCCTAAACATCGCACAGATACGCAGTATTTT
d_gene: NA; v_gene: TRBV4-2; abundance: many; j_gene: TRBJ2-1; CDR3aa: CASSSDRQITYNEQFF; CDR3nt: TGTGCCAGCAGCTCAGACCGACAGATTACCTACAATGAGCAGTTCTTC
d_gene: NA; v_gene: TRBV28; abundance: medium-sized; j_gene: TRBJ2-3; CDR3aa: CASSLQPFTDTQYF; CDR3nt: TGTGCCAGCAGTTTGCAACCCTTCACAGATACGCAGTATTTT
d_gene: NA; v_gene: TRBV4-1; abundance: medium-sized; j_gene: TRBJ1-5; CDR3aa: CASSQDLKRQPQHF; CDR3nt: TGCGCCAGCAGCCAAGATCTTAAGAGGCAGCCCCAGCATTTT
d_gene: NA; v_gene: TRBV14; abundance: medium-sized; j_gene: TRBJ2-1; CDR3aa: CASGRFGLTDKQFF; CDR3nt: TGTGCCAGCGGAAGGTTCGGACTAACCGACAAGCAGTTCTTC
d_gene: NA; v_gene: TRBV12-3/TRBV12-4; abundance: many; j_gene: TRBJ2-3; CDR3aa: CASSLRGAGTQYF; CDR3nt: TGTGCCAGCAGCCTACGGGGGGCCGGTACGCAGTATTTT
d_gene: TRBD2; v_gene: TRBV6-1; abundance: large; j_gene: TRBJ2-1; CDR3aa: CASSALANEQFF; CDR3nt: TGTGCCAGCAGTGCACTAGCGAATGAGCAGTTCTTC
d_gene: NA; v_gene: TRBV24-1; abundance: many; j_gene: TRBJ2-7; CDR3aa: CATSAGYEQYF; CDR3nt: TGTGCCACCAGTGCGGGCTACGAGCAGTACTTC
d_gene: TRBD1; v_gene: TRBV10-3; abundance: medium-sized; j_gene: TRBJ1-4; CDR3aa: CAISESTTGFGEKLFF; CDR3nt: TGTGCCATCAGTGAGTCGACGACAGGGTTTGGGGAAAAACTGTTTTTT
d_gene: NA; v_gene: TRBV28; abundance: medium-sized; j_gene: TRBJ1-5; CDR3aa: CASSLGSLSNQPQHF; CDR3nt: TGTGCCAGCAGTTTAGGCAGTCTTAGCAATCAGCCCCAGCATTTT
d_gene: TRBD1; v_gene: TRBV9; abundance: many; j_gene: TRBJ2-5; CDR3aa: CASSPGPNGTGEETQYF; CDR3nt: TGTGCCAGCAGCCCCGGGCCAAACGGGACAGGGGAGGAGACCCAGTACTTC
d_gene: NA; v_gene: TRBV2; abundance: many; j_gene: TRBJ1-1; CDR3aa: CASSQGPGTEAFF; CDR3nt: TGTGCCAGCAGTCAGGGCCCTGGGACTGAAGCTTTCTTT
d_gene: NA; v_gene: TRBV30; abundance: NA; j_gene: TRBJ2-6; CDR3aa: CAWTNRISSGANVLTF; CDR3nt: TGTGCCTGGACTAACAGGATTAGCTCTGGGGCCAACGTCCTGACTTTC
d_gene: NA; v_gene: TRBV24-1; abundance: NA; j_gene: TRBJ2-1; CDR3aa: CAAGSRVYNEQFF; CDR3nt: TGTGCCGCCGGTTCCAGGGTCTACAATGAGCAGTTCTTC
d_gene: NA; v_gene: TRBV6-1; abundance: medium-sized; j_gene: TRBJ2-3; CDR3aa: CASSEALQGDTQYF; CDR3nt: TGTGCCAGCAGTGAAGCGCTTCAAGGGGATACGCAGTATTTT
d_gene: NA; v_gene: TRBV6-2/TRBV6-3; abundance: medium-sized; j_gene: TRBJ2-7; CDR3aa: CASSWDGAYEQYF; CDR3nt: TGTGCCAGCAGTTGGGACGGTGCCTACGAGCAGTACTTC
d_gene: NA; v_gene: TRBV7-9; abundance: medium-sized; j_gene: TRBJ2-3; CDR3aa: CASSLVLTGGHDTQYF; CDR3nt: TGTGCCAGCAGCTTAGTACTTACGGGGGGCCACGATACGCAGTATTTT
d_gene: NA; v_gene: TRBV27; abundance: NA; j_gene: TRBJ1-3; CDR3aa: CAGSLGSPETGNTIYF; CDR3nt: TGTGCCGGCAGTTTAGGCAGCCCCGAGACTGGAAACACCATATATTTT
d_gene: NA; v_gene: TRBV7-7; abundance: medium-sized; j_gene: TRBJ2-7; CDR3aa: CASTRDISSYEQYF; CDR3nt: TGTGCCAGCACCCGGGACATCAGCTCCTACGAGCAGTACTTC
d_gene: NA; v_gene: TRBV12-3/TRBV12-4; abundance: many; j_gene: TRBJ2-5; CDR3aa: CASSTLNQETQYF; CDR3nt: TGTGCCAGCAGTACTCTAAACCAAGAGACCCAGTACTTC
d_gene: TRBD1; v_gene: TRBV4-3; abundance: medium-sized; j_gene: TRBJ2-1; CDR3aa: CASSQTTGGRVGEQFF; CDR3nt: TGCGCCAGCAGCCAGACCACAGGGGGCAGGGTTGGTGAGCAGTTCTTC
d_gene: NA; v_gene: TRBV6-5; abundance: many; j_gene: TRBJ2-3; CDR3aa: CASSYWLPGASTDTQYF; CDR3nt: TGTGCCAGCAGTTACTGGCTGCCGGGGGCTAGCACAGATACGCAGTATTTT
d_gene: NA; v_gene: TRBV6-5; abundance: NA; j_gene: TRBJ2-7; CDR3aa: CASSYLRDKAYEQYF; CDR3nt: TGTGCCAGCAGTTATCTACGAGATAAAGCCTACGAGCAGTACTTC